The 4 T cell receptor beta chains below come from one sample, sequenced in a study of T cells after yellow fever vaccination. One entry per CDR3 protein results from TCRdb running MiXCR on the 5' RACE reads. The sample holds 200,000 to 250,000 distinct CDR3 sequences, 6.9% seen once. Source: CD4+ T cells sorted from PBMCs, taken 15 days after the yellow fever booster vaccination. The origin of the receptors is a man aged 25-40 years who received the YFV17D yellow fever vaccine.

The chain carries TRBV21-1 and TRBJ1-6; the D call TRBD1 from the table was never checked on the DNA. TRBV21-1 is noted as a pseudogene. The CDR3 runs to 21 residues. CDR3 sequence (DNA): TGTGCCAGCAGCAAGTTGGTCCCCTGGGACAGGCGGGTGGTTCATAATTCACCCCTCCACTTT. Residues: CASSKLVPWDRRVVHNSPLHF.

This clonotype has only a few counts. The chain recombines TRBV6-1 with TRBJ2-7, with D possibly called TRBD1 or TRBD2 (7 bases each). Germline values: CDR1 MNHNS, CDR2 SASEGT. V shed 8 bases and J shed 4 bases, with 18 bases lying between them. The CDR3 has 14 amino acids. CDR3 in amino acids: CASGGGTAHYEQYF. The CDR3 region has the DNA TGTGCCAGCGGGGGGGGGACAGCCCATTACGAGCAGTACTTC.

The rearrangement joins TRBV19 to TRBJ2-1; D is possibly TRBD2 (6 bases). Per germline, CDR1 LNHDA and CDR2 SQIVND (reference sequence). Trimming stripped 6 bases from V and 7 bases from J, with 16 bases between. This CDR3 is 14 amino acids long. The DNA for the CDR3 is TGTGCCAGTAGGTTGACGGGAGCCAGGAATGAGCAGTTCTTC. Protein: CASRLTGARNEQFF.

This clonotype turned up a few times. The gene calls are TRBV7-2 and TRBJ2-4; D is uncertain. CDR3 length equals 14 residues. V lost 3 bases and J 2 bases, leaving 8 bases between the germline ends. The germline V gene encodes CDR1 SGHTA and CDR2 FQGNSA. The CDR3 region has the DNA TGTGCCAGCAGCTTCGAAGGGTCCAAAAACATTCAGTACTTC. It is translated as CASSFEGSKNIQYF.